The 13 T cell receptor beta chains listed next were all sequenced from one sample in a study of early T cells in non-severe SARS-CoV-2 infection. MiXCR, run by TCRdb on the 5' RACE reads, gives a single entry per CDR3 protein. The sample shows 55,000 to 65,000 distinct CDR3 sequences, about 8.9% of them seen only once. Source material: whole blood. These receptor sequences come from an adult who was a healthcare worker with PCR-confirmed SARS-CoV-2 infection or an uninfected control (not recorded which).

This clonotype was seen at least ten times. V and J are TRBV20-1 and TRBJ2-7, with 8 bases that match TRBD2. V lost 5 bases and J lost 4; bases outside the gene matches: 13. The germline V gene encodes CDR1 DFQATT and CDR2 SNEGSKA (reference sequence). The CDR3 sequence is 15 residues long. CDR3 protein: CSAPPLSGSIYEQYF. CDR3 bases: TGCAGTGCTCCACCCTTAAGCGGGAGTATTTACGAGCAGTACTTC.

This clonotype was seen a few times. The J gene is TRBJ1-5, the V gene TRBV20-1; TRBD1 matches at 9 bases. The V gene end was trimmed by 5 bases and the J gene end by 4 bases; junction bases not matched to a gene: 3. This CDR3 is built from 13 residues. CDR1 DFQATT and CDR2 SNEGSKA come from the germline V gene (reference sequence). CDR3: CSALTGGNQPQHF. The DNA of the CDR3 is TGCAGTGCTTTGACAGGGGGAAATCAGCCCCAGCATTTT.

This clonotype was counted at least ten times. The rearrangement uses TRBV6-5 and TRBJ2-1; 14 bases are a match to TRBD2. Germline-derived CDR1 and CDR2 are MNHEY and SVGAGI. V lost 6 bases, J lost 8 bases, and 9 bases stayed unmatched. The CDR3 totals 16 residues. In DNA, the CDR3 is TGTGCCAGCAGATCGGGACTAGCGGGAGTTGGGTATGAGCAGTTCTTC. Amino acids: CASRSGLAGVGYEQFF.

Many counts were recorded for this clonotype. V gene TRBV2 combines with J gene TRBJ1-4; 11 nucleotides line up with TRBD1. The germline V gene encodes CDR1 SNHLY and CDR2 FYNNEI. The CDR3 consists of 14 residues. The trim removed 7 bases at V and 7 bases at J, leaving 5 bases unmatched. The CDR3 DNA follows: TGTGCCAGCATCGCGGACAGGGGGCGTGAAAAACTGTTTTTT. Translating it yields CASIADRGREKLFF. The full variable domain, its missing parts supplied by reference TRBV2 and TRBJ1-4, is EPEVTQTPSHQVTQMGQEVILRCVPISNHLYFYWYRQILGQKVEFLVSFYNNEISEKSEIFDDQFSVERPDGSNFTLKIRSTKLEDSAMYFCASIADRGREKLFFGSGTQLSVL.

A few counts support this clonotype. The chain is built from TRBV27 and TRBJ2-1; unclear D gene. Germline V CDR1 and CDR2: MNHEY, SMNVEV (reference sequence). The V and J ends lost 0 bases and 0 bases respectively, with 15 bases between them. This CDR3 has 18 residues. In nucleotides, the CDR3 is TGTGCCAGCAGTTTATCGAGTCCCAGTACAGACTCCTACAATGAGCAGTTCTTC. Its translation: CASSLSSPSTDSYNEQFF.

In its sample, this clonotype was seen many times. The J gene is TRBJ2-2, the V gene TRBV20-1, with unresolved D. The CDR3 loop spans 13 amino acids. Germline V gives CDR1 DFQATT, CDR2 SNEGSKA (reference sequence). The V gene lost 4 bases and the J gene lost 5 bases, with 11 bases spanning the gap. The CDR3 DNA reads as TGCAGTGCTAACCTCCCCAGGACCGGGGAGCTGTTTTTT. Protein product: CSANLPRTGELFF.

The rearrangement joins TRBV9 to TRBJ2-3; 8 positions agree with TRBD2. This CDR3 has 16 residues. Looked up from germline, CDR1 is SGDLS and CDR2 is YYNGEE. V dropped 0 bases and J dropped 0; count of bases not matched to a gene: 3. In DNA form, the CDR3 reads TGTGCCAGCAGCGTAGCCGGGGGGGCTAGCACAGATACGCAGTATTTT. Translated, it gives CASSVAGGASTDTQYF.

The rearrangement uses TRBV29-1 and TRBJ1-2; TRBD1 matches at 8 bases. CDR1 SQVTM and CDR2 ANQGSEA come from the germline V gene. The CDR3 extends over 11 amino acids. V was clipped by 4 bases and J by 7 bases; unmatched bases: 2. The CDR3 reads CSVAGGGGYTF. CDR3 in DNA: TGCAGCGTTGCAGGGGGCGGTGGCTACACCTTC.

The V call is TRBV18, the J call TRBJ2-1; D might be TRBD2 (5 bases). Trimming stripped 3 bases from V and 9 bases from J, with 15 bases between. Per the germline V gene, CDR1 is KGHSH and CDR2 is LQKENI. The CDR3 contains 14 residues. The CDR3 protein is CASSPSGVLGEQFF. The CDR3 region has the DNA TGTGCCAGCTCACCGTCCGGGGTTCTCGGTGAGCAGTTCTTC.

This clonotype was observed at least ten times. The chain combines TRBV7-2 with TRBJ2-1, with D unresolved. The ends were cut back, 2 bases at V and 6 bases at J, with 14 bases in the middle. This CDR3 is built from 15 residues. CDR1 and CDR2 from the germline V gene are SGHTA and FQGNSA. The chain's CDR3 is CASSLQQRTTNEQFF. The CDR3, as DNA: TGTGCCAGCAGCTTACAACAACGCACAACCAATGAGCAGTTCTTC.

The gene calls are TRBV20-1 and TRBJ2-3; TRBD2 aligns across 11 bases. CDR3 size: 15 residues. Germline CDR1 and CDR2: DFQATT and SNEGSKA (reference sequence). J lost 5 bases, V lost 2 bases, and 6 bases had no gene match. Here the CDR3 reads CSARPFSGRVDTQYF. The CDR3 region has the DNA TGCAGTGCTAGACCCTTTAGCGGGAGGGTAGATACGCAGTATTTT.

This clonotype was picked up many times. The chain employs TRBV9 and TRBJ2-3; D not resolved. Germline V CDR1 and CDR2: SGDLS, YYNGEE. The length of the CDR3 is 13 residues. V was trimmed by 4 bases and J by 6 bases, leaving 12 bases between them. The chain's CDR3 is CASSLLNLDTQYF. In nucleotides, the CDR3 is TGTGCCAGCAGCCTTTTAAACTTGGATACGCAGTATTTT.

This rearrangement joins TRBV28 to TRBJ2-7; the D call may be TRBD1 or TRBD2 (5 bases each). The germline V and J ends were trimmed by 5 bases and 3 bases, with 14 bases remaining between them. The CDR3 runs to 14 residues. Germline V gene lookup returns CDR1 MDHEN and CDR2 SYDVKM. CDR3 loop: CASSGTAFSYEQYF. For the CDR3, the DNA is TGTGCCAGCAGTGGGACGGCCTTTAGCTACGAGCAGTACTTC.